A single sample is the source of the 16 T cell receptor beta chains below, sequenced in a study of blood T cell repertoires in COVID-19. Only in-frame clones appear in the TCRdb table, and some are missing; sequencing was by immunoSEQ multiplex PCR. Among a few hundred thousand clones listed, about nine tenths were seen once. The sample consisted of PBMCs or T cells enriched from blood (not recorded which). These receptors were taken from a woman in her forties or fifties in a cohort exposed to, infected with or recovered from COVID-19 (not recorded which).

V gene TRBV7-6 combines with J gene TRBJ1-2; D possibly corresponds to TRBD1 (5 bases). CDR1 and CDR2 from the germline V gene are SGHVS and FNYEAQ. The CDR3 has 15 residues. Trimming took 1 base from V and 4 from J, leaving 13 bases between them. The CDR3 DNA reads TGTGCCAGCAGCTTAGGGCAGGGTGGATCCTATGGCTACACCTTC. This encodes CASSLGQGGSYGYTF.

As DNA, the CDR3 is TGCAGCGTTGACGGTGTGCAGGGTCGCGCCTACGAGCAGTACTTC. Protein: CSVDGVQGRAYEQYF. V gene TRBV29-1 combines with J gene TRBJ2-7; a possible D gene is TRBD1 (5 bases). CDR3 size: 15 residues. The V end was cut by 3 bases, the J end by 2 bases, with 17 bases between. Germline V gene lookup returns CDR1 SQVTM and CDR2 ANQGSEA.

CDR3 sequence (DNA): TGCGCCAGCAGCCAAGATAACCAGGGAGAGCAGTACTTC. Translated: CASSQDNQGEQYF. The rearrangement joins TRBV4-3 to TRBJ2-7; D perhaps matches TRBD1 (5 bases). Trimming stripped 0 bases from V and 7 bases from J, with 10 bases between. The V gene's germline CDR1 is LGHNA and CDR2 YSLEER. CDR3 length: 13 amino acids.

V and J are TRBV5-4 and TRBJ1-1; D ambiguous. With 3 bases removed from V and 5 bases from J, the gap between germline ends came to 5 bases. The CDR3 has 11 residues. The germline V gene encodes CDR1 SGHNT and CDR2 YYREEE (reference sequence). The DNA for the CDR3 is TGTGCCAGCAGCTCCCGGACTGAAGCTTTCTTT. Translating gives CASSSRTEAFF.

The V call is TRBV5-1, the J call TRBJ2-3; D may be TRBD2 (7 bases). The CDR3 totals 14 residues. The V gene lost 3 bases and the J gene lost 5 bases, with 13 bases spanning the gap. CDR1 and CDR2 (germline): SGHRS, YFSETQ. CDR3 residues: CASSSPRGGDTQYF. In DNA form, the CDR3 reads TGCGCCAGCAGCTCTCCGAGGGGGGGAGATACGCAGTATTTT. The full variable domain, rest sourced from reference TRBV5-1 and TRBJ2-3, is KAGVTQTPRYLIKTRGQQVTLSCSPISGHRSVSWYQQTPGQGLQFLFEYFSETQRNKGNFPGRFSGRQFSNSRSEMNVSTLELGDSALYLCASSSPRGGDTQYFGPGTRLTVL.

The chain joins TRBV7-2 to TRBJ1-1; no clear D. V dropped 6 bases and J dropped 0 bases, with 14 bases sitting between them. The CDR3 sequence is 15 residues long. Germline-derived CDR1 and CDR2 are SGHTA and FQGNSA. The CDR3 region is CASSYQLLMNTEAFF. The CDR3 DNA is TGTGCCAGCAGTTATCAACTGCTAATGAACACTGAAGCTTTCTTT.

The chain has TRBV5-4 and TRBJ2-3; possibly TRBD1 for D (6 bases). This CDR3 has 15 residues. CDR1 is SGHNT, CDR2 YYREEE, per germline (reference sequence). V was pared by 4 bases and J by 0 bases, with 12 bases between. CDR3 coding DNA: TGTGCCAGCAGCCCGGACAGTTCTAGCACAGATACGCAGTATTTT. Residues: CASSPDSSSTDTQYF.

The gene calls are TRBV29-1 and TRBJ2-7, with TRBD2 as a possible D gene (6 bases). Germline V gene data show CDR1 as SQVTM and CDR2 as ANQGSEA. The V end lost 3 bases, the J end lost 3 bases, and 9 bases lay between the germline ends. This CDR3 spans 12 amino acids. DNA for the CDR3: TGCAGCGTTGAGGAGGGGCTCTACGAGCAGTACTTC. This codes for CSVEEGLYEQYF.

The chain couples TRBV27 to TRBJ2-2; 8 nucleotides match TRBD1. This CDR3 has 14 amino acids. CDR1 MNHEY and CDR2 SMNVEV come from the germline V gene (reference sequence). The V segment lost 6 bases and the J segment 7 bases; nucleotides outside the gene matches: 7. CDR3 amino acids: CASSLTGGLGELFF. The DNA for the CDR3 is TGTGCCAGCAGCCTAACAGGGGGGCTCGGGGAGCTGTTTTTT.

The chain combines TRBV3-1 (or the pseudogene TRBV3-2) with TRBJ1-1; weak D call: TRBD1 (5 bases). V dropped 5 bases and J dropped 4 bases, with 8 bases sitting between them. Per the germline V gene, CDR1 is LGHDT and CDR2 is YNNKEL (reference sequence). CDR3 length equals 12 residues. CDR3 DNA sequence: TGTGCCAGCAGCTTAAGGGGCACTGAAGCTTTCTTT. It specifies CASSLRGTEAFF.

The J gene is TRBJ2-2, the V gene TRBV2, with TRBD1 matching 9 bases. V dropped 6 bases and J dropped 5; count of bases not matched to a gene: 7. The CDR3 totals 15 residues. The V gene's germline CDR1 is SNHLY and CDR2 FYNNEI. The CDR3: CASSLGQGRTGELFF. The CDR3, as DNA: TGTGCCAGCAGCCTCGGACAGGGGCGAACCGGGGAGCTGTTTTTT.

This clone was detected only once. The gene calls are TRBV27 and TRBJ1-4; D possibly corresponds to TRBD1 (5 bases). V dropped 4 bases and J dropped 8 bases, with 17 bases sitting between them. CDR1 is MNHEY and CDR2 is SMNVEV in the germline V gene (reference sequence). CDR3 size: 15 residues. The CDR3 loop reads CASSWTNRGEEKLFF. CDR3 nucleotide sequence: TGTGCCAGCAGTTGGACAAATCGAGGAGAAGAAAAACTGTTTTTT.

The rearrangement joins TRBV10-3 to TRBJ2-1, with 10 bases that match TRBD1. Germline CDR1 and CDR2: ENHRY and SYGVKD. The CDR3 length is 13 residues. V trimming: 4 bases; J trimming: 12 bases; junction bases outside the gene matches: 6. Here the CDR3 reads CAISGGQGTGQFF. CDR3 nucleotides: TGTGCCATCAGTGGGGGACAGGGGACGGGGCAGTTCTTC.

The V call is TRBV7-2, the J call TRBJ2-1; 16 bases fit TRBD2. The CDR3 has 19 residues. V shed 1 base, J shed 15 bases, and the junction held 18 bases outside the gene matches. CDR1 SGHTA and CDR2 FQGNSA come from the germline V gene. CDR3 loop: CASSLGPEGLAGGRGVGFF. The DNA for the CDR3 is TGTGCCAGCAGCTTAGGCCCGGAGGGACTAGCGGGGGGGCGCGGAGTTGGGTTCTTC. Supplemented by reference TRBV7-2 and TRBJ2-1, the full variable domain reads GAGVSQSPSNKVTEKGKDVELRCDPISGHTALYWYRQSLGQGLEFLIYFQGNSAPDKSGLPSDRFSAERTGGSVSTLTIQRTQQEDSAVYLCASSLGPEGLAGGRGVGFFGPGTRLTVL.

The rearrangement uses TRBV28 and TRBJ1-5, with D perhaps matching TRBD1 (6 bases). In germline, CDR1 is MDHEN, CDR2 SYDVKM. The V end lost 5 bases, the J end lost 4 bases, and 12 bases lay between the germline ends. The CDR3 sequence is 14 residues long. CDR3 amino acids: CASSTGTLNQPQHF. The CDR3 nucleotides read TGTGCCAGCAGTACCGGGACACTGAATCAGCCCCAGCATTTT.

J is TRBJ2-7 and V is TRBV27; D perhaps matches TRBD2 (7 bases). Germline CDR1 MNHEY, CDR2 SMNVEV (reference sequence). V was cut by 1 base and J by 5 bases, with 15 bases left in between. This CDR3 comprises 15 residues. This CDR3 is CASSLFPGAGDEQYF. CDR3 DNA sequence: TGTGCCAGCAGTTTATTTCCAGGGGCGGGGGACGAGCAGTACTTC.